This T cell receptor (beta chain) is drawn from a study of T cell responses to AZD1222 COVID-19 vaccine. CDR3 size: 15 residues. Germline values: CDR1 SEHNR, CDR2 FQNEAQ (reference sequence). Trimming left V 11 bases short and J 1 base short, with 20 bases between. The study, taken as a whole, reports: Reportedly, nearly half of unique spike TCRs recognized epitopes outside B.1.351/B.1.1.7 mutations.

A note on this clone: Its specificity is not known.

Sequenced by immunoSEQ multiplex PCR; TCRdb stores in-frame clones only, minus some. The data show 150,000 to 200,000 clones, around 94% seen once. The material was peripheral blood, obtained 28 days after the second AZD1222 dose. This sequence joins TRBV7-9 and TRBJ1-2; possibly TRBD1 for D (5 bases). The origin of this receptor is an adult who received the AZD1222 COVID-19 vaccine. The CDR3 reads CAGSVLPTDNYGYTF. The CDR3 DNA reads TGTGCCGGTAGCGTTTTACCGACAGATAACTATGGCTACACCTTC.